This paragraph covers one T cell receptor beta chain sequence. These data come from a study of T cell responses to AZD1222 COVID-19 vaccine. The CDR3 extends over 15 amino acids. The V end was cut by 0 bases, the J end by 4 bases, with 11 bases between. Germline V gives CDR1 SGHAT, CDR2 FQNNGV. Measured with immunoSEQ multiplex PCR; TCRdb has only the in-frame clones, and not every one. The profile shows roughly 77,000 clones, approximately 90% of them singletons. The receptor was isolated from an adult in good health. The chain recombines TRBV11-2 with TRBJ2-3, with TRBD1 as a possible D gene (5 bases). The specimen comprised peripheral blood, sampled on day 0 of AZD1222 vaccination. CDR3 nucleotides: TGTGCCAGCAGCTTAGAAGGGGCGCGGTCAGATACGCAGTATTTT. It codes for CASSLEGARSDTQYF.